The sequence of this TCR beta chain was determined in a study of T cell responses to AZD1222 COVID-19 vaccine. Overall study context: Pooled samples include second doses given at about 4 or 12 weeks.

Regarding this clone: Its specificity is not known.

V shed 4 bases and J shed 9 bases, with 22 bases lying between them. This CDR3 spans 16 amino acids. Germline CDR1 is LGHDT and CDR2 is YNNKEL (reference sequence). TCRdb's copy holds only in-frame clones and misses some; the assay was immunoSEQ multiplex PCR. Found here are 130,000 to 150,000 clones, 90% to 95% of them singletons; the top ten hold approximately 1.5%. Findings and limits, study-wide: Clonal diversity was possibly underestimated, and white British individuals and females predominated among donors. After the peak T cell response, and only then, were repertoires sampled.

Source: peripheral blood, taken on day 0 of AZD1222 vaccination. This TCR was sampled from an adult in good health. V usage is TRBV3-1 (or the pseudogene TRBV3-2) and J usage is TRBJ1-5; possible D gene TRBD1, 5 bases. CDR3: CASSPFSGPRPWPQHF. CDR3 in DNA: TGTGCCAGCAGCCCGTTTTCGGGACCGCGCCCATGGCCCCAGCATTTT.